This entry concerns a single T cell receptor (beta chain). The target antigen is unknown. CDR1 and CDR2 (germline): SGHTA, FQGTGA. The V end was cut by 5 bases, the J end by 0 bases, with 9 bases between. CDR3 length: 14 residues. The method was immunoSEQ multiplex PCR; TCRdb's version includes in-frame clones alone and lacks a portion of them. The data hold tens of thousands of clones, with over 80% observed a single time. The entry originates in a study of OX40 agonist ivuxolimab in advanced cancers. Study-level information: The group had a mean age of about 65 years, ranged from roughly 23 to 79, and was 80% to 90% male. Partial responses were achieved by three patients, one with hepatocellular carcinoma and two with cutaneous melanoma.

Broader study findings: It was also the case that some nonresponders had low normalized T-cell clonal expansion.

The receptor comes from an adult with an advanced solid tumor such as melanoma, head and neck, liver or kidney cancer. V and J are TRBV7-3 and TRBJ2-3; D is ambiguous. Sample: CD4+ or CD8+ T cells sorted from blood, taken in a trial of the OX40 agonist ivuxolimab. The CDR3 here is CASSQTGSTDTQYF. DNA of the CDR3: TGTGCCAGCAGCCAAACGGGTAGCACAGATACGCAGTATTTT.